A selection of T cell receptor beta chains follows, all from one sample in a study of shared clonotypes between healthy human individuals. The protocol was immunoSEQ multiplex PCR, while the TCRdb copy is restricted to in-frame clones and leaves out a portion. Among roughly 1,500,000 clones listed, about 98% were seen once. The specimen sequenced was naive CD4+ T cells sorted from blood. These receptors were taken from a man aged 25 to 40 in good health. The CDR3 runs from the conserved cysteine through the conserved F or W. A D gene is named only where the DNA matches it firmly. Size is stated for part of the rows, as once, few or many counts, or as a class when the clone is expanded.

D,V,J,size,CDR3,DNA
.,TRBV29-1,TRBJ1-1,.,CSVQDPNTEAFF,TGCAGCGTTCAAGACCCGAACACTGAAGCTTTCTTT
TRBD2,TRBV29-1,TRBJ2-7,.,CSVIDMTSGSPYEQYF,TGCAGCGTTATCGATATGACTAGCGGGTCCCCCTACGAGCAGTACTTC
.,TRBV6-5,TRBJ2-7,once,CASSYKGSSYEQYF,TGTGCCAGCAGTTACAAAGGGAGCTCCTACGAGCAGTACTTC
TRBD2,TRBV19,TRBJ2-1,.,CASSIVRASGRAWSSYNEQFF,TGTGCCAGTAGTATCGTAAGAGCTAGCGGGAGGGCCTGGAGCTCCTACAATGAGCAGTTCTTC
.,TRBV30,TRBJ2-2,.,CASRGLNTGELFF,TGTGCCTCTCGTGGACTTAACACCGGGGAGCTGTTTTTT
.,TRBV5-5,TRBJ1-1,once,CASNIGQGIKNTEAFF,TGTGCCAGCAATATCGGGCAGGGGATAAAGAACACTGAAGCTTTCTTT
TRBD1,TRBV5-1,TRBJ2-1,.,CASGQGGLSNEQFF,TGCGCCAGCGGACAGGGGGGTCTATCCAATGAGCAGTTCTTC
.,TRBV5-4,TRBJ2-5,.,CASSYRTAYQETQYF,TGTGCCAGCAGCTACCGGACGGCGTACCAAGAGACCCAGTACTTC
.,TRBV18,TRBJ1-2,.,CASSPGQLNYGYTF,TGTGCCAGCTCACCGGGGCAGCTTAACTATGGCTACACCTTC
TRBD2,TRBV4-2,TRBJ2-7,.,CASSQDRTSGQYEQYF,TGTGCCAGCAGCCAAGACCGGACTAGCGGGCAATACGAGCAGTACTTC
TRBD2,TRBV12-5,TRBJ2-7,.,CASGLVTTSGRPYEQYF,TGTGCTAGTGGTTTGGTCACTACTAGCGGGAGACCTTACGAGCAGTACTTC
.,TRBV7-2,TRBJ2-1,.,CASSFQGGSYNEQFF,TGTGCCAGCAGTTTTCAGGGGGGCTCCTACAATGAGCAGTTCTTC
TRBD1,TRBV23-1,TRBJ2-1,.,CASIGTERVRDRGCNEQFF,TGCGCCAGCATCGGGACAGAGCGAGTCCGGGACAGGGGATGCAATGAGCAGTTCTTC
.,TRBV12-5,TRBJ2-7,.,CASGLPDSSSYEQYF,TGTGCTAGTGGTTTGCCGGACAGTAGCTCCTACGAGCAGTACTTC
.,TRBV28,TRBJ2-1,.,CASSLLVGNGVNEQFF,TGTGCCAGCAGTTTGCTTGTAGGGAACGGAGTCAATGAGCAGTTCTTC
.,TRBV6-1,TRBJ1-5,.,CASSDEGVRNQPQHF,TGTGCCAGCAGTGATGAGGGAGTGCGCAATCAGCCCCAGCATTTT
TRBD2,TRBV7-3,TRBJ2-1,.,CASSPGLAELSEQFF,TGTGCCAGCAGTCCGGGACTAGCGGAGCTCTCTGAGCAGTTCTTC
TRBD1,TRBV4-1,TRBJ2-5,few,CASSHKQGLQETQYF,TGCGCCAGCAGCCACAAACAGGGGCTTCAAGAGACCCAGTACTTC
.,TRBV25-1,TRBJ1-1,.,CASSASRGYTEAFF,TGTGCCAGCAGTGCCTCCCGGGGTTACACTGAAGCTTTCTTT
.,TRBV18,TRBJ2-4,.,CASADSVLTGPLSAKNIQYF,TGTGCCAGCGCGGACAGTGTTTTAACGGGACCCCTCTCAGCCAAAAACATTCAGTACTTC
TRBD1,TRBV18,TRBJ1-1,.,CASSPTGEFEAFF,TGTGCCAGCTCACCGACAGGGGAGTTTGAAGCTTTCTTT
.,TRBV28,TRBJ1-2,.,CASSRGENYGYTF,TGTGCCAGCAGTAGGGGGGAGAACTATGGCTACACCTTC
TRBD2,TRBV29-1,TRBJ2-1,.,CSGGLADNEQFF,TGCAGCGGGGGACTAGCGGACAATGAGCAGTTCTTC
.,TRBV27,TRBJ2-7,.,CASSLLRRGKPEQYF,TGTGCCAGCAGTTTACTCCGCAGGGGCAAGCCCGAGCAGTACTTC
.,TRBV5-4,TRBJ2-5,.,CASSSTETQETQYF,TGTGCCAGCAGCTCCACAGAGACACAAGAGACCCAGTACTTC
.,TRBV7-2,TRBJ2-5,.,CASSPNGSQETQYF,TGTGCCAGCAGCCCCAACGGGTCCCAAGAGACCCAGTACTTC
.,TRBV29-1,TRBJ2-3,.,CSVEEEGWGTDTQYF,TGCAGCGTTGAAGAAGAGGGCTGGGGCACAGATACGCAGTATTTT
TRBD1,TRBV14,TRBJ2-1,.,CASSPRQGFLSEQFF,TGTGCCAGCAGCCCCCGACAGGGGTTCTTGAGTGAGCAGTTCTTC
.,TRBV11-3,TRBJ2-1,.,CASSLARGPYNEQFF,TGTGCCAGCAGCTTAGCAAGGGGCCCCTACAATGAGCAGTTCTTC
.,TRBV7-9,TRBJ2-1,.,CASSLEGGAGKIF,TGTGCCAGCAGCTTAGAAGGCGGGGCGGGAAAGATCTTC
.,TRBV5-4,TRBJ1-2,.,CASSWTPGTSSYGYTF,TGTGCCAGCAGCTGGACCCCCGGGACATCTTCCTATGGCTACACCTTC
.,TRBV15,TRBJ2-5,.,CATSRDQDGRTQYF,TGTGCCACCAGCAGAGATCAGGATGGGAGGACCCAGTACTTC
TRBD1,TRBV6-1,TRBJ2-1,.,CASRDRGPYNEQFF,TGTGCCAGCAGGGACAGGGGACCTTACAATGAGCAGTTCTTC
TRBD1,TRBV10-3,TRBJ2-7,.,CAISESGQPYEQYF,TGTGCCATCAGTGAGTCGGGACAGCCCTACGAGCAGTACTTC
.,TRBV11-3,TRBJ2-1,.,CASSPAGSSYNEQFF,TGTGCCAGCAGCCCAGCTGGGAGCTCCTACAATGAGCAGTTCTTC
.,TRBV5-3,TRBJ2-1,.,CASGGGLSYNEQFF,TGTGCCAGCGGCGGGGGCCTCTCCTACAATGAGCAGTTCTTC
.,TRBV6-5,TRBJ2-4,.,CASRRPGQGIQYF,TGTGCCAGCCGGAGACCGGGACAAGGAATTCAGTACTTC
.,TRBV9,TRBJ2-1,.,CASSVEGGGTLYNEQFF,TGTGCCAGCAGCGTAGAAGGAGGGGGGACTCTCTACAATGAGCAGTTCTTC
.,TRBV5-5,TRBJ2-3,.,CASSSVSRDTQYF,TGTGCCAGCAGCTCCGTTAGTCGCGATACGCAGTATTTT
.,TRBV15,TRBJ1-4,.,CATSRGTVNEKLFF,TGTGCCACCAGCAGAGGGACAGTTAATGAAAAACTGTTTTTT
TRBD1,TRBV5-1,TRBJ2-3,once,CASSFPSGQGPDTQYF,TGCGCCAGCAGCTTCCCTTCCGGACAGGGGCCAGATACGCAGTATTTT
TRBD1,TRBV28,TRBJ2-7,.,CASSRQGAEKYEQYF,TGTGCCAGCAGTAGACAGGGGGCAGAAAAATACGAGCAGTACTTC
.,TRBV21-1,TRBJ2-1,.,CASSFRTSGSSNEQFF,TGTGCCAGCAGCTTTCGGACTAGCGGGAGCTCAAATGAGCAGTTCTTC
.,TRBV11-2,TRBJ2-2,.,CASSLDGQTGELFF,TGTGCCAGCAGCTTAGACGGACAGACCGGGGAGCTGTTTTTT
TRBD2,TRBV29-1,TRBJ2-3,.,CSVGLAGDTQYF,TGCAGCGTGGGACTAGCGGGAGATACGCAGTATTTT
.,TRBV28,TRBJ1-1,.,CASTTPGAQNTEAFF,TGTGCCAGCACCACACCAGGGGCTCAGAACACTGAAGCTTTCTTT
TRBD2,TRBV10-1,TRBJ2-7,.,CASRGGAYEQYF,TGCGCCAGCAGGGGGGGGGCCTACGAGCAGTACTTC
.,TRBV5-1,TRBJ2-3,.,CASSLAGASDTQYF,TGCGCCAGCAGCTTGGCTGGGGCCTCCGATACGCAGTATTTT
TRBD1,TRBV28,TRBJ2-7,.,CASRAGGPSYEQYF,TGTGCCAGCAGGGCAGGGGGACCCTCGTACGAGCAGTACTTC
.,TRBV28,TRBJ2-7,.,CASRKGAGDSYEQYF,TGTGCCAGCAGAAAAGGGGCAGGTGACTCCTACGAGCAGTACTTC
TRBD2,TRBV7-2,TRBJ2-7,.,CASSLVAGGYEQYF,TGTGCCAGCAGCTTAGTAGCGGGTGGCTACGAGCAGTACTTC